The 19 T cell receptor beta chains presented below share a single source sample, sequenced in a study of human T cells and chemical hapten exposure. MiXCR, run by TCRdb on the RACE reads, gives a single entry per CDR3 protein. The data hold 99,000 or so distinct CDR3 sequences, with less than 45% observed a single time. Time point denoted: patch test 3, about 24 weeks after DPC sensitization. Specified treatment: therapeutic diphenylcyclopropenone sensitization with weekly scalp DPC. The sample consisted of whole blood, taken in connection with sensitization to the hapten diphenylcyclopropenone (DPC). These receptors all stem from a man between 40 and 49 years old with alopecia areata. Some clones in this sample may be carry-over from other donors' samples.

This chain links TRBV6-5 with TRBJ1-4, with D maybe TRBD1 (5 bases). This CDR3 spans 14 amino acids. With 6 bases removed from V and 0 bases from J, the gap between germline ends came to 8 bases. Per the germline V gene, CDR1 is MNHEY and CDR2 is SVGAGI. In DNA form, the CDR3 reads TGTGCCAGCAGCCGGGACGCAACTAATGAAAAACTGTTTTTT. It specifies CASSRDATNEKLFF.

This clonotype occurred a few times. The V call is TRBV6-4, the J call TRBJ1-1; 7 positions agree with TRBD1. Germline V gene lookup returns CDR1 MRHNA and CDR2 SNTAGT. Unmatched junction bases numbered 4, after V lost 4 bases and J lost 5 bases. The CDR3 sequence is 13 residues long. In nucleotides, the CDR3 is TGTGCCAGCAGTGTTGGCAGGGGGACTGAAGCTTTCTTT. Translating gives CASSVGRGTEAFF.

In DNA form, the CDR3 reads TGTGCCAGCGCTACCTTACTGGTAGCCAAAAACATTCAGTACTTC. Translation gives CASATLLVAKNIQYF. This sequence joins TRBV28 and TRBJ2-4, with D uncertain. Trimming cost V 8 bases and J 0 bases, with 14 bases left between them. This CDR3 is built from 15 residues. CDR1 MDHEN and CDR2 SYDVKM come from the germline V gene.

This chain links TRBV12-3 or TRBV12-4 with TRBJ2-1, with 12 bases lining up with TRBD1. Trimming removed 6 bases from V and 2 bases from J; junction bases left unmatched: 8. The CDR3 sequence is 17 residues long. CDR3 DNA sequence: TGTGCCAGCAGCCCCCGGGACAGGGGGCGGCCCTACAATGAGCAGTTCTTC. Translated: CASSPRDRGRPYNEQFF.

The chain carries TRBV20-1 and TRBJ2-7; D is unresolved. Germline loops: CDR1 DFQATT, CDR2 SNEGSKA (reference sequence). The CDR3 runs 14 residues. Between the trimmed V and J ends, which lost 1 base and 2 bases, there was a span of 12 bases. The CDR3 coding sequence is TGCAGTGCTAGAGGTCAGACATACACCTACGAGCAGTACTTC. Its translation is CSARGQTYTYEQYF.

A few counts support this clonotype. The chain carries TRBV7-9 and TRBJ2-7, with D possibly being TRBD2 (6 bases). This CDR3 has 14 amino acids. The V end lost 4 bases, the J end lost 3 bases, and 13 bases lay between the germline ends. The V gene's germline CDR1 is SEHNR and CDR2 FQNEAQ (reference sequence). CDR3 loop: CASSSTGRSYEQYF. As DNA, the CDR3 is TGTGCCAGCAGCTCTACCGGGAGAAGCTACGAGCAGTACTTC.

The chain links TRBV7-8 to TRBJ1-5; 8 nucleotides agree with TRBD1. The CDR3 length is 18 residues. Germline assignment: CDR1 SGHVS and CDR2 FQNEAQ. Unmatched junction bases numbered 11, after V lost 1 base and J lost 3 bases. The CDR3 region is CASSLGVSGQGLNQPQHF. CDR3 DNA: TGTGCCAGCAGCTTAGGGGTTTCAGGACAGGGTCTCAATCAGCCCCAGCATTTT.

The CDR3, as DNA: TGTGCCAGCAGTTACGGGCAGGGGTATGAAAAACTGTTTTTT. This encodes CASSYGQGYEKLFF. V usage is TRBV6-2 or TRBV6-3 and J usage is TRBJ1-4, with D perhaps TRBD1 (6 bases). The CDR3 length is 14 residues. The ends were cut back, 2 bases at V and 6 bases at J, with 10 bases in the middle. Looked up from germline, CDR1 is MNHEY and CDR2 is SVGEGT.

The chain couples TRBV28 to TRBJ2-1, with 8 nucleotides matching TRBD2. The germline CDR1 and CDR2 sequences are MDHEN and SYDVKM. The length of the CDR3 is 15 residues. The J segment lost 8 bases and the V segment lost 3 bases, leaving 9 bases of the junction unmatched. CDR3 nucleotides: TGTGCCAGCAGTTTTCAGTTAGCGGGAATGGATGAGCAGTTCTTC. This sequence encodes CASSFQLAGMDEQFF.

The gene calls are TRBV12-3 or TRBV12-4 and TRBJ1-5, with a tentative D call TRBD1 (5 bases). There are 15 residues in the CDR3. V lost 3 bases and J 4 bases, leaving 13 bases between the germline ends. CDR3 residues: CASSFGRRGNQPQHF. DNA for the CDR3: TGTGCCAGCAGTTTTGGTCGGCGGGGGAATCAGCCCCAGCATTTT.

With respect to this clonotype: The junction and the germline gene differ at one end; a read error may be behind it. The rearrangement joins TRBV4-3 to TRBJ2-2; no definite D call. Germline V lookup: CDR1 LGHNA, CDR2 YSLEER. The CDR3 is 13 residues long. CDR3 in DNA: TGCGCCAGCAGCAAAGACTGCACCGGGGAGCTGTTTTTT. Its protein is CASSKDCTGELFF.

In DNA, the CDR3 is TGTGCCAGCAGTCGCGACAGAGTCTATGGCTACACCTTC. Its translation is CASSRDRVYGYTF. This chain links TRBV6-2 or TRBV6-3 with TRBJ1-2; maybe TRBD1 (5 bases). Trimming took off 5 bases at V and 4 bases at J, with 11 bases between the two ends. Germline V lookup: CDR1 MNHEY, CDR2 SVGEGT. The CDR3 covers 13 residues.

The gene calls are TRBV4-3 and TRBJ1-5, with TRBD1 as a possible D gene (6 bases). This CDR3 has 16 residues. Germline CDR1 LGHNA, CDR2 YSLEER. Trimming left V 0 bases short and J 4 bases short, with 13 bases between. DNA for the CDR3: TGCGCCAGCAGCCAAGACAATCAGGGGCCTAATCAGCCCCAGCATTTT. Translated, it gives CASSQDNQGPNQPQHF.

J is TRBJ2-7 and V is TRBV27, with 9 bases matching TRBD2. After removal of 4 bases from V and 3 bases from J, the junction contained 13 bases not matched to a gene. Germline V gives CDR1 MNHEY, CDR2 SMNVEV (reference sequence). The CDR3 covers 17 residues. CDR3 DNA: TGTGCCAGCAGTTCTCGTTTCCCTAGCGGGATAAACTACGAGCAGTACTTC. Protein: CASSSRFPSGINYEQYF.

A few counts support this clonotype. This chain links TRBV28 with TRBJ1-6, with 7 bases aligning to TRBD1. The length of the CDR3 is 12 residues. After removal of 6 bases from V and 7 bases from J, the junction contained 0 bases not matched to a gene. In germline, CDR1 is MDHEN, CDR2 SYDVKM. CDR3 loop: CASRQGNSPLHF. In nucleotides, the CDR3 is TGTGCCAGCAGACAGGGGAATTCACCCCTCCACTTT.

The rearrangement uses TRBV7-2 and TRBJ2-3, with D possibly being TRBD1 (6 bases). CDR3 length equals 16 residues. The germline V gene has CDR1 SGHTA and CDR2 FQGNSA. V was cut by 5 bases and J by 0 bases, with 15 bases left in between. CDR3 nucleotide sequence: TGTGCCAGCAGCCCGGACAGTTCTCCTAGCACAGATACGCAGTATTTT. Its translation is CASSPDSSPSTDTQYF.

The chain combines TRBV29-1 with TRBJ2-1; no clear D. CDR1 is SQVTM and CDR2 is ANQGSEA in the germline V gene. The CDR3 contains 14 residues. The V and J ends lost 4 bases and 5 bases respectively, with 15 bases between them. This chain's CDR3 is CSVANHVVNNEQFF. As DNA, the CDR3 is TGCAGCGTTGCCAACCATGTCGTGAACAATGAGCAGTTCTTC.

The chain employs TRBV24-1 and TRBJ2-1; D tentatively reads TRBD1 or TRBD2 (6 bases each). This CDR3 region has 18 residues. Germline V lookup: CDR1 KGHDR, CDR2 SFDVKD. The germline V and J ends were trimmed by 1 base and 7 bases, with 22 bases remaining between them. The CDR3 DNA reads TGTGCCACCAGTGATTTTTACGCCCCGGGGGCGAGAATGAATGAGCAGTTCTTC. Its protein product is CATSDFYAPGARMNEQFF.

This clonotype was seen a handful of times. The gene calls are TRBV5-1 and TRBJ2-2; 15 bases agree with TRBD2. CDR1 SGHRS and CDR2 YFSETQ come from the germline V gene. This CDR3 spans 18 amino acids. Trimming removed 4 bases from V and 5 bases from J; junction bases left unmatched: 9. The CDR3 DNA is TGCGCCAGCAGCGCCACCCCGGGACTAGCGGGAGGAACCGGGGAGCTGTTTTTT. Amino acids: CASSATPGLAGGTGELFF. The entire variable domain, with the rest obtained from reference TRBV5-1 and TRBJ2-2, is as follows: KAGVTQTPRYLIKTRGQQVTLSCSPISGHRSVSWYQQTPGQGLQFLFEYFSETQRNKGNFPGRFSGRQFSNSRSEMNVSTLELGDSALYLCASSATPGLAGGTGELFFGEGSRLTVL.